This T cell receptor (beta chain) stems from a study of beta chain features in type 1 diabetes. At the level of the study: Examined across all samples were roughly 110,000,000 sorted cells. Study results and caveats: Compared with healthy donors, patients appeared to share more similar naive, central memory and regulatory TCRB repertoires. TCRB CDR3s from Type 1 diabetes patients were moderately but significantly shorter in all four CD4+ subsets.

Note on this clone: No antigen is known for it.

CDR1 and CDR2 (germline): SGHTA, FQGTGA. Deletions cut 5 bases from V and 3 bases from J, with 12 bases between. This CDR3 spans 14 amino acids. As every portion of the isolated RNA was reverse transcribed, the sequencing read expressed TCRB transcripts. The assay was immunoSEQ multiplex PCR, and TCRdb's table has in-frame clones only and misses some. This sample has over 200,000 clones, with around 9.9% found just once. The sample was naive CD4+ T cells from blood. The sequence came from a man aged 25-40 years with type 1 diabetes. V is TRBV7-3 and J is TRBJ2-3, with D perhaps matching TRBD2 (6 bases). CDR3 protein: CASSVGGPTDTQYF. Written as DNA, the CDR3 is TGTGCCAGCAGCGTAGGAGGGCCAACAGATACGCAGTATTTT.